This is a list of T cell receptor beta chains from one sample in a study of blood T cell repertoires in COVID-19. Only in-frame clones appear in the TCRdb table, and some are missing; sequencing was by immunoSEQ multiplex PCR. Found here are 150,000 to 200,000 clones, more than 70% of them singletons; the top ten hold 2% to 3%. The sequenced material came from peripheral blood. The receptors shown here come from a man between 35 and 55 years old with active or convalescent COVID-19. CDR3s include the opening cysteine and the closing phenylalanine or tryptophan. The order of the fields is CDR3 length, J gene, clone size, V gene, D gene, CDR3 protein, CDR3 DNA. A D gene is named only where the DNA matches it firmly. Rows may omit the clone size; those that give it use once, few, many or a size class.

>13|TRBJ1-2|-|TRBV2|-
CASSEQGGYGYTF
TGTGCCAGCAGCGAGCAGGGTGGCTATGGCTACACCTTC
>15|TRBJ2-5|-|TRBV10-1|TRBD1
CASSEGGQGQETQYF
TGCGCCAGCAGTGAGGGAGGACAGGGCCAAGAGACCCAGTACTTC
>13|TRBJ1-2|-|TRBV24-1|-
CATSDGGGSGYTF
TGTGCCACCAGTGATGGAGGCGGGTCCGGCTACACCTTC
>15|TRBJ1-2|-|TRBV5-1|TRBD1
CASSLGNRGQGGYTF
TGCGCCAGCAGCTTGGGGAACAGGGGGCAAGGTGGCTACACCTTC
>12|TRBJ2-2|-|TRBV2|-
CASSAQLEELFF
TGTGCCAGCAGTGCCCAACTAGAAGAGCTGTTTTTT
>20|TRBJ1-4|-|TRBV4-1|TRBD1
CASSLEPDRVDASANEKLFF
TGCGCCAGCAGCCTCGAACCGGACAGGGTAGACGCTTCGGCTAATGAAAAACTGTTTTTT
>13|TRBJ2-7|-|TRBV11-2|-
CASSLDRGYEQYF
TGTGCCAGCAGCTTAGACAGGGGCTACGAGCAGTACTTC
>16|TRBJ2-7|-|TRBV6-6|-
CASSQRGGGGSDEQYF
TGTGCCAGCAGTCAAAGGGGGGGAGGAGGATCGGACGAGCAGTACTTC
>15|TRBJ1-2|-|TRBV19|-
CASSATTGIGYGYTF
TGTGCCAGTAGTGCAACCACAGGGATCGGCTATGGCTACACCTTC
>18|TRBJ2-2|-|TRBV4-2|-
CASSHPEGLGENTGELFF
TGTGCCAGCAGCCACCCTGAGGGACTGGGGGAGAACACCGGGGAGCTGTTTTTT
>13|TRBJ1-2|-|TRBV6-6|-
CASSYDTNYGYTF
TGTGCCAGCAGTTATGACACTAACTATGGCTACACCTTC
>15|TRBJ1-2|-|TRBV15|-
CATSRALSQGWGYTF
TGTGCCACCAGCAGAGCCTTATCTCAGGGTTGGGGCTACACCTTC
>13|TRBJ2-7|-|TRBV6-5|-
CASSYQGGYEQYF
TGTGCCAGCAGTTACCAGGGCGGCTACGAGCAGTACTTC
>15|TRBJ1-2|-|TRBV4-1|-
CASSQVWGRVKGYTF
TGCGCCAGCAGCCAAGTCTGGGGCAGGGTAAAGGGCTACACCTTC
>11|TRBJ1-4|-|TRBV12-3/TRBV12-4|-
CASSYLEKLFF
TGTGCCAGCAGTTACCTAGAAAAACTGTTTTTT
>13|TRBJ1-1|-|TRBV9|TRBD1
CASSRQGNTEAFF
TGTGCCAGCAGTCGACAGGGGAACACTGAAGCTTTCTTT
>13|TRBJ2-7|-|TRBV27|-
CASSPYNGYEQYF
TGTGCCAGCAGCCCTTATAACGGTTACGAGCAGTACTTC
>12|TRBJ2-3|-|TRBV5-1|-
CASSPGTDTQYF
TGCGCCAGCTCGCCGGGCACAGATACGCAGTATTTT
>17|TRBJ2-2|-|TRBV11-2|TRBD2
CASTQRPGGVNTGELFF
TGTGCCAGCACCCAGAGACCGGGGGGGGTGAACACCGGGGAGCTGTTTTTT
>12|TRBJ1-6|few|TRBV15|-
CATQTGNSPLHF
TGTGCCACCCAGACCGGGAATTCACCCCTCCACTTT
>18|TRBJ2-6|-|TRBV7-9|-
CASSLGLVRGSGANVLTF
TGTGCCAGCAGCTTAGGTCTAGTCAGGGGCTCTGGGGCCAACGTCCTGACTTTC
>15|TRBJ2-1|-|TRBV5-1|TRBD2
CASSLAAGGGYEQFF
TGCGCCAGCAGCTTGGCAGCGGGGGGTGGGTATGAGCAGTTCTTC
>16|TRBJ2-7|once|TRBV27|TRBD2
CASSLGGGFAWGEQYF
TGTGCCAGCAGTTTAGGGGGGGGATTTGCTTGGGGCGAGCAGTACTTC
>14|TRBJ2-1|-|TRBV5-1|-
CASSFPGADNEQFF
TGCGCCAGCAGCTTCCCAGGGGCCGACAATGAGCAGTTCTTC
>19|TRBJ2-2|-|TRBV5-1|TRBD2
CASSPEGLAGAIYTGELFF
TGCGCCAGCAGTCCAGAGGGACTAGCGGGGGCCATATACACCGGGGAGCTGTTTTTT
>14|TRBJ1-4|few|TRBV6-5|-
CASRQPGGNEKLFF
TGTGCCAGCAGACAACCGGGGGGGAATGAAAAACTGTTTTTT
>18|TRBJ2-1|-|TRBV4-2|TRBD2
CASSQGGGASNFYNEQFF
TGTGCCAGCAGCCAGGGCGGGGGGGCTTCGAACTTCTACAATGAGCAGTTCTTC
>21|TRBJ2-3|-|TRBV3-1/TRBV3-2|TRBD1
CASSQPSGTAKSSWSPDTQYF
TGTGCCAGCAGCCAGCCCTCCGGGACAGCAAAATCCTCATGGTCTCCAGATACGCAGTATTTT